This TCR beta chain was obtained from a study of T-cell reconstitution after alpha-beta-depleted transplantation in children. V lost 4 bases to trimming and J lost 8 bases; unmatched junction nucleotides: 2. CDR1 is MDHEN and CDR2 is SYDVKM in the germline V gene. The CDR3 has 12 amino acids. Unique molecular identifiers featured in how the TCRbeta library was prepared. One entry per CDR3 protein results from TCRdb running MiXCR on the PCR reads. The table lists about 400,000 distinct CDR3 sequences, 20% of them singletons. V usage is TRBV28 and J usage is TRBJ1-5; 7 bases are shared with TRBD1. The material was PBMCs from the stem cell graft donor, obtained from the stem cell graft. The receptor was isolated from a human donor who donated a stem cell graft to a child with acute myeloid leukemia. The CDR3 DNA is TGTGCCAGCAGTTATGGGACAGAGCCCCAGCATTTT. Protein product: CASSYGTEPQHF.